This entry lists 20 T cell receptor beta chains sequenced from one sample in a study of human T cells and chemical hapten exposure. Noted time point: patch test 1, 2 weeks after DPC sensitization. Treatment described: therapeutic diphenylcyclopropenone sensitization with weekly scalp DPC. TCRdb reanalysed the RACE reads using MiXCR and keeps one entry per CDR3 protein. The data show approximately 70,000 distinct CDR3 sequences, approximately 9.8% seen once. Sequences were derived from whole blood, sampled in connection with sensitization to the hapten diphenylcyclopropenone (DPC). The receptors were gathered from a woman in her thirties or forties with alopecia areata. Some clones in this sample may be carry-over from other donors' samples.

The chain carries TRBV7-9 and TRBJ1-2; maybe TRBD1 (5 bases). Germline V gives CDR1 SEHNR, CDR2 FQNEAQ (reference sequence). The CDR3 totals 16 residues. V was shortened by 8 bases and J by 3 bases, with 22 bases between the two germline ends. The CDR3 loop is CASRPPGLRGDYGYTF. The CDR3 DNA sequence: TGTGCCAGCCGTCCACCGGGACTTCGAGGGGACTATGGCTACACCTTC.

This clonotype was seen ten or more times. This sequence joins TRBV25-1 and TRBJ2-7; 7 positions match TRBD1. The germline gives CDR1 MGHDK, CDR2 SYGVNS. V shed 3 bases and J 3 bases; nucleotides not matched to a gene: 14. The CDR3 runs to 17 residues. This chain's CDR3 is CASSDRRQGLNDYEQYF. DNA for the CDR3: TGTGCCAGCAGTGACCGTCGACAGGGCTTAAACGACTACGAGCAGTACTTC.

This clonotype was detected a few times. The chain carries TRBV28 and TRBJ2-3, with D perhaps TRBD1 or TRBD2 (7 bases each). V lost 3 bases and J lost 3, with 13 bases in between. The germline CDR1 and CDR2 sequences are MDHEN and SYDVKM. The CDR3 sequence is 15 residues long. The CDR3 region is CASSFSRGGTDTQYF. The CDR3 nucleotides are TGTGCCAGCAGTTTCTCCAGGGGGGGTACAGATACGCAGTATTTT.

This chain connects TRBV18 to TRBJ2-1, with 9 nucleotides matching TRBD2. The CDR3 is 17 residues long. Losses at the gene ends were 2 bases for V and 8 bases for J; bases not matched to a gene: 13. Germline CDR1 reads KGHSH; CDR2 reads LQKENI. The CDR3 DNA reads TGTGCCAGCTCACCAGCGGCTAGCGGGGCTCTGTTAGATGAGCAGTTCTTC. This encodes CASSPAASGALLDEQFF.

At least ten counts were recorded for this clonotype. The chain is built from TRBV6-2 or TRBV6-3 and TRBJ2-7; tentatively, D is TRBD1 or TRBD2 (5 bases each). This CDR3 contains 14 residues. The V and J ends lost 6 bases and 3 bases respectively, with 15 bases between them. Germline V lookup: CDR1 MNHEY, CDR2 SVGEGT. The CDR3 loop is CASRSSGRNYEQYF. The CDR3 DNA reads as TGTGCCAGCAGATCTTCGGGACGGAACTACGAGCAGTACTTC.

V and J are TRBV20-1 and TRBJ2-2; weak D call: TRBD1 (5 bases). The germline gives CDR1 DFQATT, CDR2 SNEGSKA (reference sequence). The V end was cut by 3 bases, the J end by 0 bases, with 14 bases between. The CDR3 is 16 residues long. The CDR3 DNA reads as TGCAGTGCTAGGAAGACCGACAGAGCGAACACCGGGGAGCTGTTTTTT. It codes for CSARKTDRANTGELFF.

The J gene is TRBJ1-2, the V gene TRBV4-1; D might be TRBD1 (5 bases). The CDR3 covers 14 residues. The germline V gene encodes CDR1 MGHRA and CDR2 YSYEKL. With 0 bases removed from V and 7 bases from J, the gap between germline ends came to 12 bases. The CDR3 loop is CASSQELSGLGYTF. The CDR3 coding sequence is TGCGCCAGCAGCCAAGAGTTGTCAGGGCTTGGCTACACCTTC.

This clonotype was seen repeatedly, ten times or more. The V and J genes are TRBV7-2 and TRBJ1-4, with 8 bases that match TRBD1. CDR1 is SGHTA, CDR2 FQGNSA, per germline. Losses at the gene ends were 5 bases for V and 8 bases for J; bases not matched to a gene: 4. The CDR3 consists of 13 residues. Here the CDR3 reads CASSRGTGEKLFF. CDR3 sequence (DNA): TGTGCCAGCAGCCGTGGGACAGGAGAAAAACTGTTTTTT.

This clonotype came up many times. This chain links TRBV20-1 with TRBJ2-7; D call uncertain. Germline V gene sequence: CDR1 DFQATT, CDR2 SNEGSKA (reference sequence). V was cut by 6 bases and J by 5 bases, with 11 bases left in between. The CDR3 has 11 residues. In DNA form, the CDR3 reads TGCAGTGCCCCGAGGACGGACGAGCAGTACTTC. Translation: CSAPRTDEQYF.

The V gene is TRBV12-3 or TRBV12-4, the J gene TRBJ2-1; D not resolved. The CDR3 sequence is 16 residues long. V dropped 6 bases and J dropped 2 bases, with 17 bases sitting between them. This CDR3 reads CASSFASVWTYNEQFF. CDR3 coding DNA: TGTGCCAGCAGCTTTGCGTCCGTTTGGACCTACAATGAGCAGTTCTTC.

The chain has TRBV29-1 and TRBJ2-7; the D gene is possibly TRBD2 (6 bases). Trimming left V 6 bases short and J 4 bases short, with 7 bases between. The CDR3 has 10 residues. Germline V CDR1 and CDR2: SQVTM, ANQGSEA. CDR3 protein: CSVGGYEQYF. As DNA, the CDR3 is TGCAGCGTGGGGGGTTACGAGCAGTACTTC.

This clonotype was observed at least ten times. The chain is built from TRBV7-8 and TRBJ1-2; D is perhaps TRBD1 (5 bases). Germline CDR1 SGHVS, CDR2 FQNEAQ. CDR3 length: 15 residues. V lost 2 bases to trimming and J lost 4 bases, with 14 bases between them. The chain's CDR3 is CASSLRRDGRYGYTF. The DNA for the CDR3 is TGTGCCAGCAGCTTACGAAGGGACGGCCGCTATGGCTACACCTTC.

This clonotype came up many times. The chain employs TRBV7-8 and TRBJ2-3; the D is unclear. The CDR3 length is 13 residues. Trimming pared 3 bases from V and 5 bases from J, leaving 9 bases between. Germline CDR1 is SGHVS and CDR2 is FQNEAQ. CDR3 sequence (DNA): TGTGCCAGCAGCTTGGCAGAGAGAGATACGCAGTATTTT. Its protein is CASSLAERDTQYF.

There are many counts of this clonotype. This rearrangement joins TRBV7-2 to TRBJ2-1; 12 nucleotides align to TRBD1. This CDR3 region has 18 residues. The germline gives CDR1 SGHTA, CDR2 FQGNSA. After removal of 5 bases from V and 12 bases from J, the junction contained 20 bases not matched to a gene. The chain's CDR3 is CASSPHRAGTGGFRGQFF. In DNA form, the CDR3 reads TGTGCCAGCAGCCCCCATAGAGCCGGGACAGGGGGCTTTAGGGGGCAGTTCTTC.

This clonotype showed up many times. The chain links TRBV14 to TRBJ1-6; unclear D gene. Between the trimmed V and J ends, which lost 5 bases and 7 bases, there was a span of 15 bases. This CDR3 has 15 amino acids. CDR1 SGHDN and CDR2 FVKESK come from the germline V gene. The CDR3 nucleotides are TGTGCCAGCAGCACCCAAGCCTCTTTAAATTCACCCCTCCACTTT. Amino acids: CASSTQASLNSPLHF.

Many counts were recorded for this clonotype. The chain has TRBV28 and TRBJ2-5, with D possibly TRBD2 on 5 matching bases. V was trimmed by 2 bases and J by 4 bases, leaving 17 bases between them. The CDR3 spans 16 residues. CDR1 is MDHEN, CDR2 SYDVKM, per germline. The CDR3 loop is CASSLLGVRHLETQYF. CDR3 bases: TGTGCCAGCAGTTTACTCGGGGTTCGACATCTAGAGACCCAGTACTTC.

On this clonotype: The CDR3 carries no conserved terminal phenylalanine or tryptophan, so it likely arises from a read error. V usage is TRBV5-1 and J usage is TRBJ1-2; the D is unclear. V was shortened by 2 bases and J by 4 bases, with 9 bases between the two germline ends. This CDR3 has 13 residues. The germline V gene has CDR1 SGHRS and CDR2 YFSETQ. This CDR3 is CASSLDQIYGYTS. CDR3 DNA: TGCGCCAGCAGCTTAGACCAAATCTATGGCTACACCTCC.

The V call is TRBV24-1, the J call TRBJ1-1, with TRBD1 as a possible D gene (5 bases). This CDR3 has 16 amino acids. Germline V CDR1 and CDR2: KGHDR, SFDVKD. V lost 0 bases and J 6 bases, leaving 16 bases between the germline ends. CDR3 sequence reads: CATSDLTAGWRSEAFF. CDR3 bases: TGTGCCACCAGTGATTTGACAGCAGGGTGGAGGTCTGAAGCTTTCTTT.

This clonotype was recorded many times. The chain links TRBV6-5 to TRBJ1-1; 8 bases line up with TRBD1. Trimming cost V 6 bases and J 1 base; bases outside gene matches: 1. In germline, CDR1 is MNHEY, CDR2 SVGAGI. The CDR3 runs to 13 residues. CDR3 bases: TGTGCCAGCAGGGACAGGGAGAACACTGAAGCTTTCTTT. The encoded protein is CASRDRENTEAFF.

The chain links TRBV19 to TRBJ2-5, with D uncertain. The germline V gene has CDR1 LNHDA and CDR2 SQIVND (reference sequence). This CDR3 has 14 residues. Deletions cut 5 bases from V and 2 bases from J, with 12 bases between. The CDR3 reads CASSGHSPQETQYF. CDR3 bases: TGTGCCAGTAGTGGCCACTCACCGCAAGAGACCCAGTACTTC.